This T cell receptor beta chain is drawn from a study of blood T cell repertoires in COVID-19 (dated by TCRdb to 2018 to 2020). Looking at the study overall: Samples from collaborators originated in the United States, Italy and Spain and spanned both the acute and convalescent phases of COVID-19. The dataset comprised deeply sampled blood TCRbeta repertoires from subjects exposed to, actively infected with, or recovered from COVID-19. Where available, HLA class I and class II types were taken from metadata supplied by the sample provider and were not determined by assay-based typing. Nearly every sample came with metadata listing a de-identified subject ID, COVID-19 status, age in years and sex. The repertoires were released in a freely available public database meant as a resource for research on the immune response to SARS-CoV-2. The prospective study material was composed of cDNA or gDNA derived from T cells, B-cell-depleted T cells, or PBMCs. Samples were obtained from the ongoing ImmuneRACE study (first 160 participants) and from 1,254 subjects provided by 6 global collaborators.

Here is what the overall study found, with its caveats: The amount of clinical and demographic metadata varied by source and participant and was provided uncurated.

Regarding this clone: What this receptor recognizes is not known. Base-call qualities are not available, and no considerably larger clone is one nucleotide away.

Compared with germline, V lacks 2 bases and J lacks 9 bases; bases without a gene match: 16. Per the germline V gene (reference sequence), GTSNPN is the CDR1 and SVGIG is the CDR2. The CDR3 spans 15 residues, from the cysteine through the phenylalanine. Only the CDR3 portion is preserved as DNA: 45 bases, with reading frame beginning at the first base. TCRbeta CDR3 regions were amplified from genomic DNA by means of the immunoSEQ Assay, a bias-controlled multiplex PCR. For the original study's pipeline: Within the assay, amplification of reference gene primers was used to estimate how many nucleated cells each sample contained. Sequence reads were collapsed and filtered to measure the absolute abundance of every unique TCRbeta CDR3 rearrangement. Productive Simpson clonality was computed per sample as the square root of Simpson's diversity index over productive rearrangements. TCRdb holds this immuneACCESS table with in-frame rearrangements only. Some clones are missing; in checked studies, unresolved V genes explain under half, and the rest has no known cause. V and J calls plus clone size are reproduced from that table; the DNA served to infer D and trimming. The sample profile shows 130,000 or so clones; around 87% of them were found once. 15% to 20% of the sample rests with the top ten.

Samples from volunteer blood donors who had recovered from COVID-19 were contributed by a second Seattle source. Whole blood was collected in K2EDTA tubes by collaborating institutions according to the institutions' own protocols. Collaborator samples were shipped for TCRbeta analysis as frozen whole blood, isolated PBMCs, or DNA extracted from either sample type. The sequence came from a woman between 45 and 60 years old who had recovered from COVID-19. Recombination connected TRBV30 to TRBJ2-7, and 7 junction bases match TRBD1. Sequencing was performed on peripheral blood. The CDR3 protein: CAWSHSQGLISGQYF. The nucleotide sequence reads TGTGCCTGGAGTCACTCACAGGGGCTTATTAGTGGGCAGTACTTC.